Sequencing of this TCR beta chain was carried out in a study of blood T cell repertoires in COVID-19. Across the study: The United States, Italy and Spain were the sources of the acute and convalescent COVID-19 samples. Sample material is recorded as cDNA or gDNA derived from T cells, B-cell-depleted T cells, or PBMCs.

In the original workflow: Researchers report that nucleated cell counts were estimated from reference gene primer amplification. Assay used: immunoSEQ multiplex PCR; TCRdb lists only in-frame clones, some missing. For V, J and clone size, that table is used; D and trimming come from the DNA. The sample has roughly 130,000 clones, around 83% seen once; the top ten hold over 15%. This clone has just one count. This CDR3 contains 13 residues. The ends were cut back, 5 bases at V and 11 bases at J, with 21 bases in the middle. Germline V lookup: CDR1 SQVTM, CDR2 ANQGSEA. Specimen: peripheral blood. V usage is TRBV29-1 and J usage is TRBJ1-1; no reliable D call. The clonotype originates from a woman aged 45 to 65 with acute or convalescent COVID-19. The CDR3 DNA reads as TGCAGCGTTTTTAGGGCAGCGGGGAGAGTGGCTTTCTTT. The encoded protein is CSVFRAAGRVAFF.